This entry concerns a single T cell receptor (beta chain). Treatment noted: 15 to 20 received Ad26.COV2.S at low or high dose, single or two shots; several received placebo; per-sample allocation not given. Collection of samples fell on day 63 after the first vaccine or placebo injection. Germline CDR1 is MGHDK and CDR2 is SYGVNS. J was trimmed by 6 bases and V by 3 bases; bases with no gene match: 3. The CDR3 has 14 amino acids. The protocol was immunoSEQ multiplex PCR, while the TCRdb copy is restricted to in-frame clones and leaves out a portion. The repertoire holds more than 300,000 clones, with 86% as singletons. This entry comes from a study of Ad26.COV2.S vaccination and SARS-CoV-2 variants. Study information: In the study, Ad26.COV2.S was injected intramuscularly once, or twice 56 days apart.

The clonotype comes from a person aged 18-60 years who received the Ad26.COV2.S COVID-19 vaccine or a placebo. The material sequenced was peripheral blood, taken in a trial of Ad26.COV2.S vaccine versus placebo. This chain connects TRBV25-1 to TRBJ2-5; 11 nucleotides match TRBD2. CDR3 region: CASSDLAGGQTQYF. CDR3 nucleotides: TGTGCCAGCAGTGACCTAGCGGGGGGACAGACCCAGTACTTC.